This record covers a single T cell receptor beta chain. Methods used by the authors: The authors estimated nucleated cell counts from reference gene primer amplification. Assay: immunoSEQ multiplex PCR; the TCRdb copy retains only in-frame clones and omits some. Clone size and the V and J calls come from that table; the DNA yielded D and trimming. The sample includes 160,000 or so clones, about 91% seen only once; the top ten take around 1.5%. This specimen comes from a study of blood T cell repertoires in COVID-19. Whole-study context: COVID-19 samples collected from the United States, Italy and Spain covered acute and convalescent phases. T cells, B-cell-depleted T cells, or PBMCs provided the cDNA or gDNA that served as material.

The CDR3 loop spans 17 amino acids. Germline CDR1 reads MNHEY; CDR2 reads SMNVEV (reference sequence). Trimming took 5 bases from V and 3 from J; bases not matched to a gene: 11. The sample consisted of peripheral blood. The V call is TRBV27, the J call TRBJ2-3, with 10 nucleotides matching TRBD1. The sequence was obtained from a woman aged 45-60 years with acute or convalescent COVID-19. The CDR3 DNA reads as TGTGCCAGCAGTCCAACCCCGGGACAGGGGTTTACAGATACGCAGTATTTT. It specifies CASSPTPGQGFTDTQYF.